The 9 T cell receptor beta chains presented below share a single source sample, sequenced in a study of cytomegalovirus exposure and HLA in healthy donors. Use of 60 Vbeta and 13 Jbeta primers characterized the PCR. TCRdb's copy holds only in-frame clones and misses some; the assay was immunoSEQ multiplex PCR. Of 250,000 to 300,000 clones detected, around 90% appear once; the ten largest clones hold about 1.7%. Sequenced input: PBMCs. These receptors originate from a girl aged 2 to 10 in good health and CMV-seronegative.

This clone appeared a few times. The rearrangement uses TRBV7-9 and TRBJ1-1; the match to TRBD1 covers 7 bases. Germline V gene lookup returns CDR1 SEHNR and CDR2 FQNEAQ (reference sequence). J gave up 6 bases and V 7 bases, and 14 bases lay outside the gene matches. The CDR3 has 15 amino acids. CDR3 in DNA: TGTGCCAGCAATCCAAAGGGGGACAGCGACGCTGAAGCTTTCTTT. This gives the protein CASNPKGDSDAEAFF.

The CDR3 nucleotides read TGTGCCAGCAGCCTCGGGACAGGGAATTTAGCAGCTTTCTTT. Its protein is CASSLGTGNLAAFF. The V gene is TRBV5-5, the J gene TRBJ1-1; TRBD1 aligns across 9 bases. The CDR3 has 14 amino acids. Germline CDR1 is SGHKS and CDR2 is YYEKEE (reference sequence). Losses at the gene ends were 4 bases for V and 10 bases for J; bases not matched to a gene: 11. The variable domain in full, completed from reference TRBV5-5 and TRBJ1-1, reads DAGVTQSPTHLIKTRGQQVTLRCSPISGHKSVSWYQQVLGQGPQFIFQYYEKEERGRGNFPDRFSARQFPNYSSELNVNALLLGDSALYLCASSLGTGNLAAFFGQGTRLTVV.

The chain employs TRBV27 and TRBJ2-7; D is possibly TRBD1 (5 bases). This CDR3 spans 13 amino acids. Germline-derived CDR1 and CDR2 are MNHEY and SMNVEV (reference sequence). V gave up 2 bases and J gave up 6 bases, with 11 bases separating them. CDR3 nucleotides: TGTGCCAGCAGTTTACAGGGTTATTCCGAGCAGTACTTC. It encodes CASSLQGYSEQYF.

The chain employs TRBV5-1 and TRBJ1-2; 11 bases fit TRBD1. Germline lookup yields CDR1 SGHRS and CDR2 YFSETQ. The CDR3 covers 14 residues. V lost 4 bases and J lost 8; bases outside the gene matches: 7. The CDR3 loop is CASSLPGTGGGYTF. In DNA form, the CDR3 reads TGCGCCAGCAGCCTCCCCGGGACAGGGGGAGGCTACACCTTC.

CDR3 amino acids: CASSSDRGSNQPQHF. Written as DNA, the CDR3 is TGTGCCAGCAGCTCGGACAGAGGAAGCAATCAGCCCCAGCATTTT. V is TRBV7-8 and J is TRBJ1-5; D might be TRBD1 (6 bases). The germline gives CDR1 SGHVS, CDR2 FQNEAQ. With 4 bases removed from V and 1 base from J, the gap between germline ends came to 11 bases. The CDR3 loop spans 15 amino acids.

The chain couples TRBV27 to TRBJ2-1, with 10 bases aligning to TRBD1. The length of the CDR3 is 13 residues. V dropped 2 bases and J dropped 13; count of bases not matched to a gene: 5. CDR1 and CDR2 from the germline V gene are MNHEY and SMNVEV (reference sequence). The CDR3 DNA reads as TGTGCCAGCAGTTTAGGGACAGGGGAGCCCCAGTTCTTC. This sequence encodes CASSLGTGEPQFF.

CDR3 loop: CASSLSSVNTEAFF. The CDR3 bases are TGTGCCAGCAGCTTATCCTCCGTGAACACTGAAGCTTTCTTT. J is TRBJ1-1 and V is TRBV7-9; D remains ambiguous. V dropped 2 bases and J dropped 0 bases, with 7 bases sitting between them. Germline V CDR1 and CDR2: SEHNR, FQNEAQ (reference sequence). The CDR3 consists of 14 residues.

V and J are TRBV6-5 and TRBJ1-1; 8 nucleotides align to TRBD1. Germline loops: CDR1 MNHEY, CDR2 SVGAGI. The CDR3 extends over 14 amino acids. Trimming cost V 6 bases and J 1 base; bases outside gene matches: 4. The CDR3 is CASRRTGTNTEAFF. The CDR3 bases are TGTGCCAGCAGGCGGACAGGGACGAACACTGAAGCTTTCTTT.

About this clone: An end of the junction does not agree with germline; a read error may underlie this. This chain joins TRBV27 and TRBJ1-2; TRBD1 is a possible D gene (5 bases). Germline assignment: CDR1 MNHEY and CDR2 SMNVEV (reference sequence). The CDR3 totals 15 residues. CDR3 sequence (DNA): TGTGCCAGCAGGTTATGGGGGGAAAAGGCGGGCGGCTACACCTTC. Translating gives CASRLWGEKAGGYTF.